Here is one T cell receptor beta chain with its context. Enrolled during active infection, Seattle patients were then followed longitudinally. The data were obtained in a study of blood T cell repertoires in COVID-19. The repertoire was sequenced with immunoSEQ multiplex PCR; TCRdb's copy has only in-frame clones and lacks some. The sample contains some 180,000 clones, roughly 81% of which appear only once. The sequenced sample consisted of peripheral blood. The clonotype comes from a woman between 40 and 55 years old with COVID-19, enrolled during active disease.

The CDR3 coding sequence is TGTGCCAGCAGCTCCCAAGCGGGCATCTACAATGAGCAGTTCTTC. Its translation: CASSSQAGIYNEQFF. The V gene is TRBV7-3, the J gene TRBJ2-1, with D maybe TRBD2 (6 bases). Between the trimmed V and J ends, which lost 4 bases and 3 bases, there was a span of 13 bases. This CDR3 is built from 15 residues. Germline CDR1 is SGHTA and CDR2 is FQGTGA.